The T cell receptor (beta chain) described here comes from a study of memory CD4+ T cells and cytomegalovirus serostatus. General study results and limits: Of 150 to 200 reported CMV TCRbeta sequences, 60 to 85 were found in memory CD4+ repertoires.

Assay used: immunoSEQ multiplex PCR; TCRdb lists only in-frame clones, some missing. The data hold about 92,000 clones, with about 80% observed a single time. The sort gate was single viable CD3+CD4+CD8-CD45RO+ cells for memory CD4+ T cells. Serostatus was set by detecting CMV pp150, pp28, p38, p52 IgG. CD4+ T cells were isolated by positive magnetic selection. This clone was seen more than once but under ten times. Its antigen is not known. V trimming: 7 bases; J trimming: 4 bases; junction bases outside the gene matches: 6. Looked up from germline, CDR1 is MNHNS and CDR2 is SASEGT. The CDR3 is made up of 14 amino acids.

Sequencing was performed on memory CD4+ T cells from blood. The chain carries TRBV6-1 and TRBJ2-7, with 11 bases that match TRBD1. The source is an adult in good health and CMV-seropositive. The CDR3 loop is CASNRDRGRYEQYF. In DNA, the CDR3 is TGTGCCAGCAACCGGGACAGGGGGAGGTACGAGCAGTACTTC.